The entry below describes one T cell receptor (beta chain). Per the authors' pipeline: Amplifying reference gene primers gave estimates of nucleated cell counts. Generated by immunoSEQ multiplex PCR, the TCRdb table keeps only in-frame clones and is missing some. V, J and clone size are taken as reported in that table, and D and trimming were inferred from the DNA itself. The sample has about 82,000 clones; about four fifths are singletons. This sample was taken from a study of blood T cell repertoires in COVID-19. Study at large: Specimens from acute and convalescent COVID-19 originated in the United States, Italy and Spain. Sources were T cells, B-cell-depleted T cells, or PBMCs; the material itself was cDNA or gDNA.

The V segment lost 4 bases and the J segment 2 bases; nucleotides outside the gene matches: 3. This CDR3 contains 15 residues. CDR1 is SGHVS, CDR2 FNYEAQ, per germline. Source material: peripheral blood. The TCR comes from a woman aged 40 to 50 with active or convalescent COVID-19. The rearrangement uses TRBV7-6 and TRBJ1-5; TRBD1 matches 9 bases. The CDR3 bases are TGTGCCAGCAGCTCTACAGGGGGCGGCAATCAGCCCCAGCATTTT. This codes for CASSSTGGGNQPQHF.